This T cell receptor (beta chain) emerged from a study of shared clonotypes between healthy human individuals (TCRdb year 2020). At the level of the whole study: The cohort comprised a couple of women and a few men aged 18 to 49 years. For each donor, CD4 naive and CD4 memory were each given three plates, CD8 naive was given two plates, and CD8 memory was given one plate. Blood TCR repertoires of five healthy adults were deeply sequenced to estimate repertoire size and the extent of clonotype sharing between individuals. To increase sequencing depth and limit assay-specific biases, TCR repertoire library preparation and sequencing were carried out by different laboratories using diverse techniques. Per donor, leukapheresis produced somewhere between about 0.9 and 10 billion PBMCs. On the study overall, not on this receptor specifically: The genetic and exposure-history diversity represented was limited by the small number of donors. Incomplete sequencing was indicated by rarefaction of sorted-subset datasets, despite the large sequencing depth. Pairwise subsampling indicated that sequencing depth was expected to affect the degree of clonotype sharing among donors. When a few donors were compared, the shared fraction of clonotypes was roughly 5% for naive CD4, 3.5% for naive CD8, 2.3% for memory CD4, and around 0.37% for memory CD8. Naive subsets generally had larger estimated clonotype richness than memory subsets did. Sampling was restricted to blood, and TCR repertoires in tissue are likely to differ from TCR repertoires in blood. Higher generation probabilities were observed for clonotypes shared by all four sorted-subset donors than for non-shared clonotypes.

To note about this clone: The antigen it binds to is not known. Within one base of it there is no much larger clone, and no base qualities were kept.

Using the deep immunoSEQ assay, TCR CDR3 regions were amplified from genomic DNA by multiplex PCR. Extracted genomic DNA from each cell subset was distributed evenly across all wells of several immunoSEQ 96-well plates, and each plate was treated as a replicate. For sorted subsets, approximately 0.2 ug of genomic DNA, equivalent to 30,000 or so T cell genomes, went into each replicate PCR. The purified libraries were quantified using a Qubit 3.0 fluorometer, sized with a Bioanalyzer 2100, and then quantified again using the KAPA Library Quantification kit. Every immunoSEQ 96-well plate was sequenced on a separate single-read 150-cycle Illumina NextSeq 550 flow cell. In the original analysis: Because only junctional sequences without quality scores were contained in the immunoSEQ output, filtering matching that applied to full-length reads could not be performed. Sequences were annotated with PyIR, a Python wrapper for IgBLAST v1.9, using IMGT germline references to assign V/J genes and CDR3. Reads were removed for weak V/J assignments (E-value above 1e-6), missing CDR3, stop codons, out-of-frame junctions, or ambiguous translated residues. V3J clonotypes were defined as sequences sharing the same inferred V gene, J gene, and CDR3 amino acid sequence. Percentage overlap between repertoires was calculated by dividing the number of shared unique clonotypes by the size of the smaller repertoire. Repertoire richness was assessed with RTK rarefaction, the Chao1 estimator, and Recon v2.1 estimates of unobserved clonotypes. OLGA was used to compute generation probabilities for all TCRbeta clonotypes that the gDNA method yielded from several donors. TCRdb obtained this table from immuneACCESS and retained in-frame rearrangements with V and J assigned. These tables miss some clones; where compared with another copy, unresolved V genes account for less than half of the shortfall, and the remainder is unexplained. From that table come the V and J calls and clone size; the DNA was used to work out D and trimming. The sample yields some 2,000,000 clones; around 95% were counted once. Around 0.13% of the sample is in the top ten clones.

As encoded in the germline V gene, CDR1 is SGHRS while CDR2 is YFSETQ. From the cysteine up to the phenylalanine, the CDR3 has a length of 16 residues. Of the read, only the CDR3 DNA is kept; its 48 bases are in frame from base 1. Unmatched junction bases come to 9, with V trimmed by 3 bases and J by 2 bases. The donors were healthy, HIV-negative adults with no recently reported acute infections or vaccinations. Every donor was a Caucasian adult living in Nashville, Tennessee, USA. CD4+ T cells were enriched by magnetic negative selection, after which naive cells were positively selected on CD45RA and the negative fraction was taken as the memory subset. Blood was collected by leukapheresis, and PBMCs were isolated by Ficoll-Histopaque density gradient centrifugation and then cryopreserved in liquid nitrogen vapor phase. Analytical flow cytometry was used to check the purity and quantity of every magnetically sorted T cell population. Each sorted fraction had its genomic DNA isolated and then quantified by UV absorbance on a Nanodrop 2000c.

This sequence originates from a man aged 18 to 30 in good health. Sequencing was carried out using naive CD4+ T cells sorted from blood. In light of the paper, this sample's cell subset or site label describes: CD45RA+ positively selected. This chain is built from TRBV5-1 and TRBJ1-2; 8 central bases correspond to TRBD1. The CDR3 protein sequence reads: CASSWGDRQNNYGYTF. The DNA sequence reads TGCGCCAGCAGCTGGGGGGACAGGCAAAACAACTATGGCTACACCTTC.